The 18 T cell receptor beta chains below come from one sample, sequenced in a study of T cell responses to AZD1222 COVID-19 vaccine. Only in-frame clones appear in the TCRdb table, and some are missing; sequencing was by immunoSEQ multiplex PCR. The data contain around 160,000 clones, about 81% of them singletons. Specimen: peripheral blood, collected on day 0 of MenACWY control vaccination. Receptors were obtained from an adult in good health.

The V and J genes are TRBV20-1 and TRBJ1-3; no definite D call. V lost 3 bases and J lost 0, with 9 bases in between. This CDR3 has 14 amino acids. Germline CDR1 and CDR2: DFQATT and SNEGSKA (reference sequence). The CDR3 sequence: CSASNRRSGNTIYF. CDR3 coding DNA: TGCAGTGCTAGTAACCGCCGCTCTGGAAACACCATATATTTT.

CDR3: CASSPSSYGYTF. The CDR3 DNA follows: TGTGCCAGCTCACCAAGCAGTTATGGCTACACCTTC. This chain links TRBV18 with TRBJ1-2, with D hard to call. Looked up from germline, CDR1 is KGHSH and CDR2 is LQKENI. This CDR3 is 12 amino acids long. The V gene lost 2 bases and the J gene lost 5 bases, with 6 bases spanning the gap.

For this clone: The sample carries other DNA sequences with the same CDR3. The J gene is TRBJ2-7, the V gene TRBV27, with 9 bases fitting TRBD1. Germline CDR1 is MNHEY and CDR2 is SMNVEV (reference sequence). Unmatched junction bases numbered 0, after V lost 2 bases and J lost 1 base. The CDR3 spans 14 residues. Here the CDR3 reads CASSLGTGSYEQYF. As DNA, the CDR3 is TGTGCCAGCAGTTTAGGGACAGGGTCCTACGAGCAGTACTTC.

The chain has TRBV5-1 and TRBJ1-1; D might be TRBD1 (5 bases). Between the trimmed V and J ends, which lost 2 bases and 3 bases, there was a span of 14 bases. Germline CDR1 reads SGHRS; CDR2 reads YFSETQ. CDR3 length equals 15 residues. In nucleotides, the CDR3 is TGCGCCAGCAGCTTTAAAAGGGGCGCAGACACTGAAGCTTTCTTT. This translates into CASSFKRGADTEAFF.

This clone was seen a handful of times. J is TRBJ2-1 and V is TRBV28, with unresolved D. The CDR3 runs 15 residues. Germline V gene lookup returns CDR1 MDHEN and CDR2 SYDVKM. V lost 6 bases to trimming and J lost 6 bases, with 18 bases between them. As DNA, the CDR3 is TGTGCCAGCAGAAATGGACCGGCCCCCGGCAATGAGCAGTTCTTC. Translation gives CASRNGPAPGNEQFF.

V is TRBV5-1 and J is TRBJ2-3, with a tentative D call TRBD1 (6 bases). Looked up from germline, CDR1 is SGHRS and CDR2 is YFSETQ. Trimming took off 1 base at V and 0 bases at J, with 12 bases between the two ends. The CDR3 loop spans 16 amino acids. The CDR3 sequence: CASSLRGQSSTDTQYF. The CDR3 nucleotides are TGCGCCAGCAGCTTGAGAGGACAGTCCAGCACAGATACGCAGTATTTT.

The chain recombines TRBV13 with TRBJ1-2, with a tentative D call TRBD1 (5 bases). Per the germline V gene, CDR1 is PRHDT and CDR2 is FYEKMQ (reference sequence). V was clipped by 2 bases and J by 8 bases, with 15 bases between them. This CDR3 spans 14 amino acids. The CDR3 nucleotides read TGTGCCAGCAGCTTATTACGGGGCAACGGCGGCTACACCTTC. Amino acid sequence: CASSLLRGNGGYTF.

V gene TRBV2 combines with J gene TRBJ2-1; D gene unclear. CDR1 and CDR2 from the germline V gene are SNHLY and FYNNEI. The CDR3 extends over 15 amino acids. V was cut by 2 bases and J by 2 bases, with 10 bases left in between. In nucleotides, the CDR3 is TGTGCCAGCAGTGAACGCTCTCCCGCCTACAATGAGCAGTTCTTC. This translates into CASSERSPAYNEQFF.

The chain carries TRBV7-9 and TRBJ1-6, with 7 bases fitting TRBD1. This CDR3 region has 15 residues. V gave up 4 bases and J gave up 10 bases; unmatched junction bases: 10. Germline-derived CDR1 and CDR2 are SEHNR and FQNEAQ (reference sequence). The CDR3 coding sequence is TGTGCCAGCAGCTCTGACAGGGATTGGGCGTCACCCCTCCACTTT. Translating gives CASSSDRDWASPLHF.

The chain couples TRBV5-6 to TRBJ2-7, with 8 bases matching TRBD1. V was clipped by 1 base and J by 3 bases; unmatched bases: 3. The CDR3 runs to 14 residues. Germline lookup yields CDR1 SGHDT and CDR2 YYEEEE. The CDR3 DNA reads TGTGCCAGCAGCTTGATCGACAGGGGCTACGAGCAGTACGTC. Amino acids: CASSLIDRGYEQYV.

A few counts support this clone. CDR3 in amino acids: CASSFLPINREPAFF. The CDR3 DNA reads TGTGCCAGCAGCTTCCTCCCCATTAACAGGGAGCCAGCTTTCTTT. The chain is built from TRBV7-9 and TRBJ1-1; D might be TRBD1 (6 bases). V was shortened by 3 bases and J by 10 bases, with 21 bases between the two germline ends. The CDR3 extends over 15 amino acids. Germline lookup yields CDR1 SEHNR and CDR2 FQNEAQ (reference sequence).

This rearrangement joins TRBV7-8 to TRBJ1-1, with D uncertain. This CDR3 has 13 amino acids. Trimming cost V 0 bases and J 8 bases, with 10 bases left between them. The germline gives CDR1 SGHVS, CDR2 FQNEAQ. This CDR3 is CASSLATEPEAFF. CDR3 bases: TGTGCCAGCAGCTTAGCCACTGAACCCGAAGCTTTCTTT.

This chain connects TRBV2 to TRBJ1-1; maybe TRBD1 (5 bases). The V end lost 6 bases, the J end lost 2 bases, and 10 bases lay between the germline ends. The CDR3 is made up of 13 amino acids. Germline-derived CDR1 and CDR2 are SNHLY and FYNNEI. CDR3 nucleotide sequence: TGTGCCAGCAGGGGACTTACCAACACTGAAGCTTTCTTT. Translating gives CASRGLTNTEAFF.

The rearrangement links TRBV7-6 to TRBJ2-5; 10 bases are shared with TRBD2. The CDR3 is 14 amino acids. V was clipped by 6 bases and J by 7 bases; unmatched bases: 8. The V gene's germline CDR1 is SGHVS and CDR2 FNYEAQ. CDR3 region: CASRYSGGSRTQYF. DNA of the CDR3: TGTGCCAGCAGGTATAGCGGGGGGTCTCGGACCCAGTACTTC. Based on the CDR3 plus reference TRBV7-6 and TRBJ2-5, the full variable domain is GAGVSQSPRYKVTKRGQDVALRCDPISGHVSLYWYRQALGQGPEFLTYFNYEAQQDKSGLPNDRFSAERPEGSISTLTIQRTEQRDSAMYRCASRYSGGSRTQYFGPGTRLLVL.

This chain connects TRBV2 to TRBJ2-3; 13 positions match TRBD2. The germline V gene has CDR1 SNHLY and CDR2 FYNNEI. This CDR3 region has 17 residues. Trimming at V came to 2 bases and at J to 4 bases, leaving 6 bases not matched to a gene. CDR3 in DNA: TGTGCCAGCAGTGAATTGGGACTAGCGGGGATGGCAGATACGCAGTATTTT. It is translated as CASSELGLAGMADTQYF.

V usage is TRBV6-1 and J usage is TRBJ2-7; possibly TRBD1 for D (6 bases). Germline CDR1 is MNHNS and CDR2 is SASEGT. The germline V and J ends were trimmed by 2 bases and 3 bases, with 14 bases remaining between them. The CDR3 contains 15 residues. CDR3 nucleotides: TGTGCCAGCAGTGAACGGGAAGGGGGAAGCTACGAGCAGTACGTC. This sequence encodes CASSEREGGSYEQYV.

J is TRBJ1-1 and V is TRBV14; no definite D call. This CDR3 region has 13 residues. V lost 2 bases and J 1 base, leaving 5 bases between the germline ends. Germline loops: CDR1 SGHDN, CDR2 FVKESK. The CDR3 loop is CASSQTPNTEAFF. The DNA of the CDR3 is TGTGCCAGCAGCCAAACACCGAACACTGAAGCTTTCTTT.

V and J are TRBV6-5 and TRBJ2-1, with 9 bases that match TRBD1. This CDR3 has 15 residues. Germline lookup yields CDR1 MNHEY and CDR2 SVGAGI. The V gene end was trimmed by 6 bases and the J gene end by 7 bases; junction bases not matched to a gene: 10. For the CDR3, the DNA is TGTGCCAGCAGCCTTACAGGGGGCCCTATGAATGAGCAGTTCTTC. Its translation: CASSLTGGPMNEQFF.